This T cell receptor (beta chain) was found in a study of glioma-infiltrating T cells. About this clonotype itself: Mismatch with germline at one junction end may stem from a read error.

This CDR3 contains 14 residues. Germline V gene lookup returns CDR1 SEHNR and CDR2 FQNEAQ (reference sequence). The iRepertoire nested amplicon-rescue multiplex PCR amplified TCR alpha and beta CDR3s from RNA. For one-step reverse transcription and amplification, roughly 95-450 ng of tissue mRNA or PBMC total RNA was used. TCRdb itself ran the multiplex PCR reads through MiXCR, one entry per CDR3 protein. This sample has over 100,000 distinct CDR3 sequences, with 25% found just once. The chain uses TRBV7-9 and TRBJ2-5; TRBD1 aligns across 7 bases. The sequenced sample was glioma tissue, nonneoplastic brain tissue, or PBMCs (not recorded which). This receptor was obtained from a human donor with low-grade glioma or glioblastoma, undergoing nonglioma brain surgery, or in good health (not recorded which). The CDR3 region has the DNA TGCGCCAGCAGCTTTACGACAGGGAGTGAGACCCAGTACTTC. It translates to CASSFTTGSETQYF. The full variable domain, in which reference TRBV7-9 and TRBJ2-5 provide the parts outside the CDR3, is DTGVSQNPRHKITKRGQNVTFRCDPISEHNRLYWYRQTLGQGPEFLTYFQNEAQLEKSRLLSDRFSAERPKGSFSTLEIQRTEQGDSAMYLCASSFTTGSETQYFGPGTRLLVL.